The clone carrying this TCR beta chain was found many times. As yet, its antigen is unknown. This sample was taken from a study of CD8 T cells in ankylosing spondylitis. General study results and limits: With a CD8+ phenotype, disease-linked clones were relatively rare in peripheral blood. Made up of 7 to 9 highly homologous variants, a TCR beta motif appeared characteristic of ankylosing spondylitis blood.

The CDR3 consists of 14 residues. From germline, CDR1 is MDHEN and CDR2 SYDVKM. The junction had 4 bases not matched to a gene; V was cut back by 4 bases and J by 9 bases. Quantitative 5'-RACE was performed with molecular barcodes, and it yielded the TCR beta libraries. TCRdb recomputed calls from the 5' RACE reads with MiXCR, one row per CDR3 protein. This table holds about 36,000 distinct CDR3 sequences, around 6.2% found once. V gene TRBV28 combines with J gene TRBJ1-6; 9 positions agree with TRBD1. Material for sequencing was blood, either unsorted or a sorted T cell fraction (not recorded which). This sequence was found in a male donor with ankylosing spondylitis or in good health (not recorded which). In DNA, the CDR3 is TGTGCCAGCAGTTCCGGGACAGGGACTTCACCCCTCCACTTT. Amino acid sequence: CASSSGTGTSPLHF.